A selection of T cell receptor beta chains follows, all from one sample in a study of Ad26.COV2.S vaccination and SARS-CoV-2 variants. Data came from immunoSEQ multiplex PCR; TCRdb stores just in-frame clones and leaves some out. The data hold hundreds of thousands of clones, with about 88% observed a single time. Sequenced here: peripheral blood, sampled in a trial of Ad26.COV2.S vaccine versus placebo. The receptors were sampled from a person aged 18-60 years who received the Ad26.COV2.S COVID-19 vaccine or a placebo. The CDR3 runs from the conserved cysteine through the conserved F or W. Fields, in order: clone size, D gene, J gene, V gene, CDR3 DNA, CDR3 protein. A D gene is named only where the DNA matches it firmly. Clone sizes are given selectively: once, few, many, or a class where the clone is expanded.

clone_size: .; d_call: TRBD1; j_call: TRBJ1-1; v_call: TRBV4-2; cdr3_nt: TGTGCCAGCAGCCAAGGCCGCGACAGGGAAGTGGCTGAAGCTTTCTTT; cdr3_aa: CASSQGRDREVAEAFF
clone_size: once; d_call: .; j_call: TRBJ2-5; v_call: TRBV27; cdr3_nt: TGTGCCAGCAGCTTGAGGGGGACAGAGACCCAGTACTTC; cdr3_aa: CASSLRGTETQYF
clone_size: .; d_call: .; j_call: TRBJ2-2; v_call: TRBV5-1; cdr3_nt: TGCGCCAGCAGCTTGGGGCCGGCCGCGAACACCGGGGAGCTGTTTTTT; cdr3_aa: CASSLGPAANTGELFF
clone_size: .; d_call: TRBD1; j_call: TRBJ1-6; v_call: TRBV28; cdr3_nt: TGTGCCAGCAGGGGACAGGGGGCGGTTTCACCCCTCCACTTT; cdr3_aa: CASRGQGAVSPLHF
clone_size: .; d_call: .; j_call: TRBJ2-1; v_call: TRBV6-4; cdr3_nt: TGTGCCAGCAGTAGAGACCCGGAGGTTGAGCAGTTCTTC; cdr3_aa: CASSRDPEVEQFF
clone_size: .; d_call: .; j_call: TRBJ1-6; v_call: TRBV14; cdr3_nt: TGTGCCAGCAGCCAAAAGTGGGATTCACCCCTCCACTTT; cdr3_aa: CASSQKWDSPLHF
clone_size: .; d_call: .; j_call: TRBJ1-5; v_call: TRBV19; cdr3_nt: TGTGCCAGTAGTATGGGCCGGTCCGATCAGCCCCAGCATTTT; cdr3_aa: CASSMGRSDQPQHF
clone_size: .; d_call: .; j_call: TRBJ1-2; v_call: TRBV30; cdr3_nt: TGTGCCTGGAGTCCAGGGGCCGCTTTAATGCCTAACTATGGCTACACCTTC; cdr3_aa: CAWSPGAALMPNYGYTF
clone_size: .; d_call: .; j_call: TRBJ2-1; v_call: TRBV30; cdr3_nt: TGTGCCTGGAGTCAGGGAAATGAGCAGTTCTTC; cdr3_aa: CAWSQGNEQFF
clone_size: .; d_call: .; j_call: TRBJ1-2; v_call: TRBV19; cdr3_nt: TGTGCCAGTAGTATTACGGGGGCCCTGGACTATGGCTACACCTTC; cdr3_aa: CASSITGALDYGYTF
clone_size: .; d_call: .; j_call: TRBJ2-5; v_call: TRBV5-1; cdr3_nt: TGCGCCAGCAGCTTGACAGGGAGTCGCCTAGGTACAAGAGAGACCCAGTACTTC; cdr3_aa: CASSLTGSRLGTRETQYF
clone_size: .; d_call: .; j_call: TRBJ2-7; v_call: TRBV14; cdr3_nt: TGTGCCAGCAGCCAAGAGTATGGCAGGGGCTACGAGCAGTACTTC; cdr3_aa: CASSQEYGRGYEQYF
clone_size: .; d_call: TRBD1; j_call: TRBJ1-1; v_call: TRBV19; cdr3_nt: TGTGCCAGTAGTAGGACGGACAGGGACACTGAAGCTTTCTTT; cdr3_aa: CASSRTDRDTEAFF
clone_size: .; d_call: TRBD1; j_call: TRBJ2-5; v_call: TRBV2; cdr3_nt: TGTGCCAGCAGTCAAAGGGGGCGGCGGGAGACCCAGTACTTC; cdr3_aa: CASSQRGRRETQYF
clone_size: .; d_call: .; j_call: TRBJ2-5; v_call: TRBV20-1; cdr3_nt: TGCAGTGCTAGTTCCAGACTAGTCACCCAGTACTTC; cdr3_aa: CSASSRLVTQYF
clone_size: .; d_call: .; j_call: TRBJ2-7; v_call: TRBV5-4; cdr3_nt: TGTGCCAGCAGCTTTACCGGGACCGGGGTGGGAGAGCAGTACTTC; cdr3_aa: CASSFTGTGVGEQYF
clone_size: .; d_call: .; j_call: TRBJ2-4; v_call: TRBV13; cdr3_nt: TGTGCCAGCAGCCCCGATCGGGGACGGGAAAACATTCAGTACTTC; cdr3_aa: CASSPDRGRENIQYF
clone_size: once; d_call: .; j_call: TRBJ2-1; v_call: TRBV7-2; cdr3_nt: TGTGCCAGCAGCTTGGAGAATTCCTACAATGAGCAGTTCTTC; cdr3_aa: CASSLENSYNEQFF
clone_size: .; d_call: TRBD2; j_call: TRBJ2-7; v_call: TRBV27; cdr3_nt: TGTGCCAGCAGTGTCAGCGGGAGGGCCGCGTACGAGCAGTACTTC; cdr3_aa: CASSVSGRAAYEQYF
clone_size: .; d_call: TRBD2; j_call: TRBJ2-3; v_call: TRBV24-1; cdr3_nt: TGTGCCACCAGTGACCCGACTAGCGGGAGCACAGATACGCAGTATTTT; cdr3_aa: CATSDPTSGSTDTQYF
clone_size: .; d_call: TRBD2; j_call: TRBJ2-1; v_call: TRBV4-1; cdr3_nt: TGCGCCAGCAGCTCGGTCACGGGACTAGCGTACAATGAGCAGTTCTTC; cdr3_aa: CASSSVTGLAYNEQFF
clone_size: once; d_call: .; j_call: TRBJ2-3; v_call: TRBV18; cdr3_nt: TGTGCCAGCTCACCAGGTCTCACAGATACGCAGTATTTT; cdr3_aa: CASSPGLTDTQYF
clone_size: .; d_call: .; j_call: TRBJ1-1; v_call: TRBV7-8; cdr3_nt: TGTGCCAGCAGCTTAGCGGTTGCGAACACTGAAGCTTTCTTT; cdr3_aa: CASSLAVANTEAFF
clone_size: .; d_call: TRBD1; j_call: TRBJ1-1; v_call: TRBV4-2; cdr3_nt: TGTGCCAGCAGCCAACACCCGACAGGGGTGAACACTGAAGCTTTCTTT; cdr3_aa: CASSQHPTGVNTEAFF
clone_size: .; d_call: .; j_call: TRBJ2-7; v_call: TRBV2; cdr3_nt: TGTGCCAGCATTAAGGGTGGGCCAACCTACGAGCAGTACTTC; cdr3_aa: CASIKGGPTYEQYF
clone_size: .; d_call: .; j_call: TRBJ1-2; v_call: TRBV9; cdr3_nt: TGTGCCAGCAGCGCCCCCGGGACCGGCTATGGCTACACCTTC; cdr3_aa: CASSAPGTGYGYTF
clone_size: .; d_call: .; j_call: TRBJ1-1; v_call: TRBV11-3; cdr3_nt: TGTGCCAGCAGCTTAGGGGGGGTCGGGAACACTGAAGCTTTCTTT; cdr3_aa: CASSLGGVGNTEAFF
clone_size: .; d_call: .; j_call: TRBJ2-3; v_call: TRBV25-1; cdr3_nt: TGTGCCAGCAGTGAAGTTGCGCAGAATTTT; cdr3_aa: CASSEVAQNF
clone_size: .; d_call: TRBD2; j_call: TRBJ2-1; v_call: TRBV19; cdr3_nt: TGTGCCAGTAGTATAGAGGGAGCGGGAGGGCCGGTAAATGAGCAGTTCTTC; cdr3_aa: CASSIEGAGGPVNEQFF
clone_size: .; d_call: TRBD1; j_call: TRBJ1-1; v_call: TRBV29-1; cdr3_nt: TGCAGCGTTACGACAGGGCTCACTGAAGCTTTCTTT; cdr3_aa: CSVTTGLTEAFF
clone_size: .; d_call: .; j_call: TRBJ1-4; v_call: TRBV19; cdr3_nt: TGTGCCAGTAGTCCTGGCTGGGAACAACTGTTTTTT; cdr3_aa: CASSPGWEQLFF
clone_size: few; d_call: TRBD1; j_call: TRBJ1-3; v_call: TRBV2; cdr3_nt: TGTGCCAGCAGTAGAACCTGGCCGACAGGGGTTAGCTCTGGAAACACCATATATTTT; cdr3_aa: CASSRTWPTGVSSGNTIYF
clone_size: .; d_call: TRBD1; j_call: TRBJ1-1; v_call: TRBV10-3; cdr3_nt: TGTGCCATCAGACAAGACAGGGGAGGGACTGAAGCTTTCTTT; cdr3_aa: CAIRQDRGGTEAFF
clone_size: few; d_call: .; j_call: TRBJ2-7; v_call: TRBV7-2; cdr3_nt: TGTGCCAGCAGCTTACCTAAGGAACCGTACGAGCAGTACTTC; cdr3_aa: CASSLPKEPYEQYF
clone_size: .; d_call: .; j_call: TRBJ2-1; v_call: TRBV5-1; cdr3_nt: TGCGCCAGCAGCTTGCATGCGGAGGGGACTGAGCAGTTCTTC; cdr3_aa: CASSLHAEGTEQFF
clone_size: .; d_call: .; j_call: TRBJ2-3; v_call: TRBV3-1/TRBV3-2; cdr3_nt: TGTGCCAGCAGCTCACAGGCAGCAGGCACAGATACGCAGTATTTT; cdr3_aa: CASSSQAAGTDTQYF
clone_size: .; d_call: TRBD2; j_call: TRBJ2-1; v_call: TRBV6-5; cdr3_nt: TGTGCCAGCAGTTCGCTAGCGGGGGGGCTCAATGAGCAGTTCTTC; cdr3_aa: CASSSLAGGLNEQFF
clone_size: .; d_call: TRBD2; j_call: TRBJ2-1; v_call: TRBV14; cdr3_nt: TGTGCCAGCTCCCGACTTAAACCCGGACTAGCGGATTACAATGAGCAGTTCTTC; cdr3_aa: CASSRLKPGLADYNEQFF
clone_size: .; d_call: .; j_call: TRBJ2-4; v_call: TRBV6-1; cdr3_nt: TGTGCCAGCAGTGAATTACAGGCCAAAAACATTCAGTACTTC; cdr3_aa: CASSELQAKNIQYF
clone_size: .; d_call: .; j_call: TRBJ2-1; v_call: TRBV12-1; cdr3_nt: TGTGCCAGCAGCTTCGCGGACAAGAACAATGAGCAGTTCTTC; cdr3_aa: CASSFADKNNEQFF